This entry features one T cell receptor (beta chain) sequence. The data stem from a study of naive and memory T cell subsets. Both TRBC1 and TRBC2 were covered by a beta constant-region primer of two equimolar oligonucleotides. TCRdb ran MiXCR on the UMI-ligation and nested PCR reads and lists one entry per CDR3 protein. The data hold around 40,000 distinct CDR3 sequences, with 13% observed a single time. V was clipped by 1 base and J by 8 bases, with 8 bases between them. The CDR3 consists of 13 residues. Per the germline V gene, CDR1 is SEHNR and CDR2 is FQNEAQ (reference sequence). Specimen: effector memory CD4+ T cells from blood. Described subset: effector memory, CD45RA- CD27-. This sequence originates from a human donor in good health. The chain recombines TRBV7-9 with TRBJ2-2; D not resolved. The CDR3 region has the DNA TGTGCCAGCAGCTTAGTGTTGTATGGGGAGCTGTTTTTT. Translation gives CASSLVLYGELFF.